Listed below are T cell receptor beta chains from one sample, sequenced in a study of identical twins. From the 5' RACE reads, TCRdb called clonotypes with MiXCR, one entry per CDR3 protein. This table has 1.5 million to 2 million distinct CDR3 sequences, around a third appearing once. Sequenced sample: cord blood. These receptor sequences come from a newborn girl in good health. Both conserved end residues are part of each CDR3. D genes are given only for firm matches. Size values are once, few and many counts, or a class for expanded clones, and some rows have none.

j_call cdr3_length clone_size d_call v_call cdr3_nt cdr3_aa
TRBJ2-1 11 once . TRBV28 TGTGCCAGCAGAAACAGGGTTGCCCAGTTCTTC CASRNRVAQFF
TRBJ2-7 16 few TRBD1 TRBV27 TGTGCCAGCAGTACTCAGGGGGCGGTAAGCTCCTACGAGCAGTACTTC CASSTQGAVSSYEQYF
TRBJ2-3 14 . TRBD2 TRBV6-1 TGTGCCAGCAGGAAGCGGGGCGACACAGATACGCAGTATTTT CASRKRGDTDTQYF
TRBJ2-6 18 . . TRBV2 TGTGCCAGCTTCAACCCAGGGCTAGTTGCATCTGGGGCCAACGTCCTGACTTTC CASFNPGLVASGANVLTF
TRBJ1-1 13 . . TRBV6-5 TGTGCCAGCAGTTCAGATAGAGGACCTGAAGCTTTCTTT CASSSDRGPEAFF
TRBJ1-4 13 . . TRBV28 TGTGCCAGCGGTGGGGCAGTAAATGAAAAACTGTTTTTT CASGGAVNEKLFF
TRBJ1-2 18 few TRBD1 TRBV12-3/TRBV12-4 TGTGCCAGCAGTTTTGCGGGGACAGGAGGCTCTCGGGGCTATGGCTACACCTTC CASSFAGTGGSRGYGYTF
TRBJ2-3 16 . . TRBV4-1 TGCGCCAGCAGCCAAGCCGGGGCTAGCGGCACAGATACGCAGTATTTT CASSQAGASGTDTQYF
TRBJ2-4 15 . TRBD2 TRBV5-1 TGCGCCAGCAGCTTGGCGACAGCGGGAGGGGACATTCAGTACTTC CASSLATAGGDIQYF
TRBJ1-2 15 . TRBD1 TRBV9 TGTGCCAGCAGCGCCCTAGGACAGGGTGGCTATGGCTACACCTTC CASSALGQGGYGYTF
TRBJ2-7 16 once . TRBV7-2 TGTGCCAGCAGCTTAGAAGGGTACGGGACCCTCTACGAGCAGTACTTC CASSLEGYGTLYEQYF
TRBJ2-3 15 few . TRBV5-8 TGTGCCAGCACCCCGCTTGATCAGGTCACAGATACGCAGTATTTT CASTPLDQVTDTQYF
TRBJ2-2 15 . TRBD1 TRBV7-9 TGTGCCAGCAGCCCGGGACAGATGAACACCGGGGAGCTGTTTTTT CASSPGQMNTGELFF
TRBJ1-4 14 once . TRBV12-3/TRBV12-4 TGTACCAGCAGTTTCTGGCAGTTCCCTGAAAAACTGTTTTTT CTSSFWQFPEKLFF
TRBJ2-1 14 . . TRBV27 TGTGCCTCTGGGTCCAGGGATTTTTACAATGAGCAGTTCTTC CASGSRDFYNEQFF
TRBJ2-7 16 . TRBD2 TRBV12-3/TRBV12-4 TGTGCCAGCAGTTTTGCGACTAGCGGAGAATCCTACGAGCAGTACTTC CASSFATSGESYEQYF
TRBJ2-3 14 . . TRBV13 TGTGCCAGCAGCTTATCTTTTCGTGTGGATACGCAGTATTTT CASSLSFRVDTQYF
TRBJ2-4 16 many TRBD2 TRBV12-3/TRBV12-4 TGTGCCAGCAGTCGTCTAGCGGACGTAGCCAAAAACATTCAGTACTTC CASSRLADVAKNIQYF
TRBJ1-5 14 . . TRBV28 TGTGCCAGCAGTTACAGGGAGCCCTATCAGCCCCAGCATTTT CASSYREPYQPQHF
TRBJ2-1 17 . TRBD2 TRBV10-3 TGTGCCATCAGTGAGTCGATGGGCGGGAGCTCCTACAATGAGCAGTTCTTC CAISESMGGSSYNEQFF
TRBJ1-2 15 . . TRBV5-6 TGTGCCAGCAGCTCTAACCTACGCGGAAACTATGGCTACACCTTC CASSSNLRGNYGYTF
TRBJ1-2 15 . . TRBV5-1 TGCGCCAGCAGCTTGGGGGGGGTCCCCAACTATGGCTACACCTTC CASSLGGVPNYGYTF
TRBJ1-2 14 . . TRBV7-9 TGTGCCAGCAGCTTCCGGACAGCCCCCTATGGCTACACCTTC CASSFRTAPYGYTF
TRBJ2-2 11 few . TRBV6-6 TGTGCCAGCAGGCTAGCCGGGGAGCTGTTTTTT CASRLAGELFF
TRBJ2-3 15 . TRBD1 TRBV5-1 TGCGCCAGCAGCTTCTTGACAGGGGTGGCAGATACGCAGTATTTT CASSFLTGVADTQYF
TRBJ2-4 15 . . TRBV6-5 TGTGCCAGCAGTTACCTACCTCTAGCCAAAAACATTCAGTACTTC CASSYLPLAKNIQYF
TRBJ2-1 17 . . TRBV10-3 TGTGCCATCAGTGATGGGTGGTCCGACAGTGGGCCCAATGGGCAGTTCTTC CAISDGWSDSGPNGQFF
TRBJ2-1 13 . TRBD2 TRBV28 TGTGCCAGCAGTTACCCAAGCGGGAGTTTACGGTTCTTC CASSYPSGSLRFF
TRBJ1-3 14 . . TRBV25-1 TGTGCCAGCAGTGAATCCCTGATACAAAACACCATATATTTT CASSESLIQNTIYF
TRBJ2-7 14 few . TRBV10-3 TGTGCCATCAGTGAGTCCCCTAGTAGACACGAGCAGTACTTC CAISESPSRHEQYF
TRBJ1-2 12 . . TRBV5-1 TGCGCCAGCAGCCGAACCAGGGGTGGCTACACCTTC CASSRTRGGYTF
TRBJ2-7 14 many . TRBV13 TGTGCCAGCAGCTTACTACGGGACTCCTACGAGCAGTACTTC CASSLLRDSYEQYF
TRBJ2-1 15 many . TRBV27 TGTGCCAGCAGTTTTTACGGCAGCTCCTACAATGAGCAGTTCTTC CASSFYGSSYNEQFF
TRBJ2-3 14 . . TRBV20-1 TGCAGTGCTACGGAAGTCAGGTACACAGATACGCAGTATTTT CSATEVRYTDTQYF
TRBJ1-5 16 . . TRBV10-3 TGTGCCATCAGTGAGTCGACCGGGAAAATGAGGCAGCCCCAGCATTTT CAISESTGKMRQPQHF
TRBJ2-2 11 few . TRBV27 TGTGCCAGAGCTGGCACCGGGGAGCTGTTTTTT CARAGTGELFF
TRBJ2-4 14 few . TRBV2 TGTGCCAGCACCCAACGCCGGACGGAAAACATTCAGTACTTC CASTQRRTENIQYF
TRBJ2-7 13 . TRBD2 TRBV20-1 TGCAGTGCTCAAAGCGGGAGGCCCTACGAGCAGTACTTC CSAQSGRPYEQYF
TRBJ2-7 12 . . TRBV20-1 TGCAGTGCTATCCGGGCCCCCTACGAGCAGTACTTC CSAIRAPYEQYF
TRBJ2-5 16 . TRBD2 TRBV3-1 TGTGCCAGCAGCCAAAAAGGAGCGGGAACACAAGAGACCCAGTACTTC CASSQKGAGTQETQYF
TRBJ1-2 13 . . TRBV20-1 TGCAGTGCTAGAGATCTCCTGAGCTATGGCTACACCTTC CSARDLLSYGYTF
TRBJ2-7 12 many . TRBV2 TGTGCCAGCAGCGGACTGAACTACGAGCAGTACTTC CASSGLNYEQYF
TRBJ2-7 16 few TRBD2 TRBV28 TGTGCCAGCAGTAGGTTGCTGGGACTAGCGGACTACGAGCAGTACTTC CASSRLLGLADYEQYF
TRBJ2-7 18 . TRBD2 TRBV28 TGTGCCAGCAGTTCCCTCCGTGGGCTAGCGGGAGGACTCTACGAGCAGTACTTC CASSSLRGLAGGLYEQYF
TRBJ2-3 16 . TRBD2 TRBV7-6 TGTGCCAGCAGCCGACCACTAGCGGGAGTCACAGATACGCAGTATTTT CASSRPLAGVTDTQYF
TRBJ2-3 17 . TRBD2 TRBV6-1 TGTGCCAGCAGTGAAGTTCGTGCGGGGGGCGTTGCAGATACGCAGTATTTT CASSEVRAGGVADTQYF